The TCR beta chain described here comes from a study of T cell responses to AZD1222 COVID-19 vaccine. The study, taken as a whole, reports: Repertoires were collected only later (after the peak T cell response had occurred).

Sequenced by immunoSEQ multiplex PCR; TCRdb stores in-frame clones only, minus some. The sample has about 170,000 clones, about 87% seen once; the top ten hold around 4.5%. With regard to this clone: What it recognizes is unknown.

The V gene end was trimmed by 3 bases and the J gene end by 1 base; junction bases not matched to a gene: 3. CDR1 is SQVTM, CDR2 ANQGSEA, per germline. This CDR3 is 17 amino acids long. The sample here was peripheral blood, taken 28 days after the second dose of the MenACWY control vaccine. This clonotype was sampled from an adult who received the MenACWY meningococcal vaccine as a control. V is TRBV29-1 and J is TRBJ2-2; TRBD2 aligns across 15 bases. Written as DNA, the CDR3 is TGCAGCGTTGAGGGACTAGCGGGAGGAGAGAACACCGGGGAGCTGTTTTTT. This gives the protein CSVEGLAGGENTGELFF.